Below are 23 T cell receptor beta chains sequenced from a single sample in a study of blood T cell repertoires in COVID-19. The assay was immunoSEQ multiplex PCR, and TCRdb's table has in-frame clones only and misses some. In the table there are 110,000 or so clones, approximately 85% of which are singletons. Material: peripheral blood. These receptors were collected from a human donor in a cohort sampled during active COVID-19.

In this sample, this clone turned up a few times. This chain links TRBV7-8 with TRBJ1-5; D is ambiguous. Germline CDR1 and CDR2: SGHVS and FQNEAQ. Trimming took 5 bases from V and 7 from J, leaving 9 bases between them. The CDR3 is 12 amino acids. This CDR3 is CASSPVIQPQHF. CDR3 coding DNA: TGTGCCAGCAGCCCGGTGATCCAGCCCCAGCATTTT.

The V gene is TRBV21-1, the J gene TRBJ2-1; whether TRBD1, the table's D call, matches the DNA was not checked. TRBV21-1 is a listed pseudogene. The CDR3 totals 15 residues. The CDR3 reads CASSLGQGRYNEQFF. The CDR3 region has the DNA TGTGCCAGCAGCTTAGGGCAGGGGCGGTACAATGAGCAGTTCTTC.

In this sample, this clone turned up many times. The V gene is TRBV6-4, the J gene TRBJ2-3; 7 nucleotides align to TRBD2. The junction had 2 bases not matched to a gene; V was cut back by 2 bases and J by 0 bases. CDR3 length equals 15 residues. The germline CDR1 and CDR2 sequences are MRHNA and SNTAGT. CDR3 residues: CASSDLGGSTDTQYF. CDR3 bases: TGTGCCAGCAGTGACCTCGGGGGGAGCACAGATACGCAGTATTTT.

The CDR3 here is CASSTSRGGQETQYF. CDR3 coding DNA: TGTGCCAGCTCAACTTCGCGGGGGGGACAAGAGACCCAGTACTTC. This chain links TRBV18 with TRBJ2-5; 9 positions agree with TRBD2. The CDR3 consists of 15 residues. CDR1 KGHSH and CDR2 LQKENI come from the germline V gene. The V gene end was trimmed by 5 bases and the J gene end by 2 bases; junction bases not matched to a gene: 6. The variable domain in full, completed from reference TRBV18 and TRBJ2-5, reads NAGVMQNPRHLVRRRGQEARLRCSPMKGHSHVYWYRQLPEEGLKFMVYLQKENIIDESGMPKERFSAEFPKEGPSILRIQQVVRGDSAAYFCASSTSRGGQETQYFGPGTRLLVL.

The chain links TRBV25-1 to TRBJ1-2, with 9 bases lining up with TRBD1. Germline V gene sequence: CDR1 MGHDK, CDR2 SYGVNS. V was pared by 6 bases and J by 4 bases, with 6 bases of the junction left unmatched. The CDR3 runs to 14 residues. In DNA form, the CDR3 reads TGTGCCAGCAGAGGACAGGGACAGGGCTATGGCTACACCTTC. Residues: CASRGQGQGYGYTF.

The J gene is TRBJ2-7, the V gene TRBV12-2; the table's D gene call, TRBD2, was not cross checked with the DNA. TRBV12-2 is listed as a pseudogene. This CDR3 is built from 16 residues. CDR3 residues: CASRLDRGGPSYEQYF. Here the CDR3 DNA reads TGTGCAAGTCGCTTAGATCGCGGGGGCCCGTCCTACGAGCAGTACTTC.

The V call is TRBV7-2, the J call TRBJ2-5, with 15 bases matching TRBD2. Per germline, CDR1 SGHTA and CDR2 FQGNSA. J gave up 5 bases and V 5 bases, and 9 bases lay outside the gene matches. The CDR3 totals 17 residues. CDR3 protein: CASSQRGGLAGGETQYF. For the CDR3, the DNA is TGTGCCAGCAGCCAGAGAGGGGGACTAGCGGGGGGTGAGACCCAGTACTTC.

V usage is TRBV28 and J usage is TRBJ2-3; D not resolved. Trimming removed 6 bases at V and 6 bases at J, with 19 bases between. In germline, CDR1 is MDHEN, CDR2 SYDVKM. CDR3 length: 15 amino acids. The CDR3 here is CASRPTPGYPDTQYF. As DNA, the CDR3 is TGTGCCAGCAGACCCACCCCGGGTTATCCGGATACGCAGTATTTT.

V is TRBV5-6 and J is TRBJ1-2; 7 nucleotides match TRBD1. The CDR3 is made up of 14 amino acids. The V gene's germline CDR1 is SGHDT and CDR2 YYEEEE. After removal of 2 bases from V and 6 bases from J, the junction contained 7 bases not matched to a gene. The CDR3 loop is CASSFDDRDDGYTF. CDR3 DNA sequence: TGTGCCAGCAGCTTCGACGACAGGGACGATGGCTACACCTTC.

This chain connects TRBV15 to TRBJ1-2; a possible D gene is TRBD1 (5 bases). The germline V gene encodes CDR1 LNHNV and CDR2 YYDKDF (reference sequence). V was shortened by 6 bases and J by 3 bases, with 8 bases between the two germline ends. CDR3 size: 12 residues. The CDR3 nucleotides read TGTGCCACCAGTCAGGGTGACTATGGCTACACCTTC. Translating it yields CATSQGDYGYTF.

The rearrangement joins TRBV7-9 to TRBJ1-1, with a weak D call TRBD1 (6 bases). Germline values: CDR1 SEHNR, CDR2 FQNEAQ (reference sequence). The V end was cut by 1 base, the J end by 0 bases, with 12 bases between. The CDR3 covers 16 residues. The CDR3 DNA sequence: TGTGCCAGCAGCTTAGGGCCGGGACACATGAACACTGAAGCTTTCTTT. It is translated as CASSLGPGHMNTEAFF. Drawing the rest from reference TRBV7-9 and TRBJ1-1, the complete variable domain is DTGVSQNPRHKITKRGQNVTFRCDPISEHNRLYWYRQTLGQGPEFLTYFQNEAQLEKSRLLSDRFSAERPKGSFSTLEIQRTEQGDSAMYLCASSLGPGHMNTEAFFGQGTRLTVV.

The chain recombines TRBV7-2 with TRBJ2-7; TRBD2 matches 7 bases. V was pared by 5 bases and J by 5 bases, with 12 bases of the junction left unmatched. Per the germline V gene, CDR1 is SGHTA and CDR2 is FQGNSA. The CDR3 is 15 amino acids. As DNA, the CDR3 is TGTGCCAGCAGCCCTAGTTGGACTAGTCTTCACGAGCAGTACTTC. Its protein is CASSPSWTSLHEQYF.

This clone was seen ten or more times. The same CDR3 can be traced to other DNA sequences in this sample. V gene TRBV6-6 combines with J gene TRBJ1-5; the match to TRBD1 covers 8 bases. Unmatched junction bases numbered 6, after V lost 7 bases and J lost 7 bases. CDR1 is MNHNY, CDR2 SVGAGI, per germline (reference sequence). The CDR3 consists of 13 residues. CDR3 bases: TGTGCCAGCACGGACAGGGTGGGGCAGCCCCAGCATTTT. Translating it yields CASTDRVGQPQHF.

In this sample, this clone turned up a few times. This chain links TRBV13 with TRBJ1-2; tentative D call: TRBD1 (5 bases). CDR3 size: 13 residues. V lost 7 bases and J lost 4, with 13 bases in between. CDR1 and CDR2 from the germline V gene are PRHDT and FYEKMQ (reference sequence). The CDR3 spells CASNFRGLYGYTF. The CDR3 coding sequence is TGTGCCAGCAACTTTAGGGGCCTCTATGGCTACACCTTC.

This chain joins TRBV27 and TRBJ2-7; 10 bases map to TRBD1. The J segment lost 3 bases and the V segment lost 6 bases, leaving 8 bases of the junction unmatched. Germline V gene sequence: CDR1 MNHEY, CDR2 SMNVEV (reference sequence). The CDR3 totals 15 residues. The CDR3 spells CASRPTGTGVYEQYF. CDR3 nucleotides: TGTGCCAGCAGGCCAACCGGGACAGGGGTCTACGAGCAGTACTTC.

This clone was detected only once. The rearrangement joins TRBV18 to TRBJ1-2; 7 bases are shared with TRBD1. J lost 0 bases, V lost 0 bases, and 10 bases had no gene match. Germline V gives CDR1 KGHSH, CDR2 LQKENI. CDR3 size: 18 residues. Here the CDR3 reads CASSPPSGTAGANYGYTF. CDR3 coding DNA: TGTGCCAGCTCACCACCGAGTGGGACAGCTGGAGCTAACTATGGCTACACCTTC.

The gene calls are TRBV5-6 and TRBJ1-2; 7 nucleotides align to TRBD1. Trimming took 2 bases from V and 5 from J; bases not matched to a gene: 6. The CDR3 consists of 14 residues. Looked up from germline, CDR1 is SGHDT and CDR2 is YYEEEE. CDR3 sequence: CASSFDRVRYGYTF. CDR3 nucleotides: TGTGCCAGCAGCTTTGACAGGGTACGTTATGGCTACACCTTC.

This clone turned up a few times. V usage is TRBV11-2 and J usage is TRBJ2-7; 7 positions match TRBD2. CDR1 and CDR2 (germline): SGHAT, FQNNGV. V lost 5 bases and J lost 5; bases outside the gene matches: 3. The CDR3 sequence is 12 residues long. Written as DNA, the CDR3 is TGTGCCAGCAGCAAACTAGCGAACGAGCAGTACTTC. As protein: CASSKLANEQYF.

The table lists this clone with a count of one. The chain links TRBV9 to TRBJ1-3; a possible D gene is TRBD1 (5 bases). Trimming left V 0 bases short and J 0 bases short, with 7 bases between. CDR3 length: 15 residues. Germline V CDR1 and CDR2: SGDLS, YYNGEE. The CDR3 region has the DNA TGTGCCAGCAGCGTAGGGGGCAACTCTGGAAACACCATATATTTT. This codes for CASSVGGNSGNTIYF. Using reference TRBV9 and TRBJ1-3 for the parts outside the CDR3, the full variable domain is DSGVTQTPKHLITATGQRVTLRCSPRSGDLSVYWYQQSLDQGLQFLIQYYNGEERAKGNILERFSAQQFPDLHSELNLSSLELGDSALYFCASSVGGNSGNTIYFGEGSWLTVV.

The table lists this clone with a few counts. The rearrangement links TRBV10-3 to TRBJ1-1; weak D call: TRBD1 (6 bases). CDR1 ENHRY and CDR2 SYGVKD come from the germline V gene. V lost 6 bases, J lost 3 bases, and 17 bases lay in between. The CDR3 has 15 amino acids. CDR3 residues: CAIRQGYDRDTEAFF. The CDR3 DNA sequence: TGTGCCATCAGACAGGGATATGATAGGGACACTGAAGCTTTCTTT.

In this sample, this clone turned up a few times. J is TRBJ2-5 and V is TRBV4-3; 7 bases agree with TRBD2. V shed 0 bases and J 0 bases; nucleotides not matched to a gene: 7. CDR3 length: 17 amino acids. CDR1 is LGHNA and CDR2 is YSLEER in the germline V gene. The CDR3 loop is CASSQENVGGYQETQYF. In DNA form, the CDR3 reads TGCGCCAGCAGCCAAGAGAATGTGGGGGGGTACCAAGAGACCCAGTACTTC.

The J gene is TRBJ2-1, the V gene TRBV28, with TRBD2 matching over 12 bases. V shed 6 bases and J 0 bases; nucleotides not matched to a gene: 6. Germline lookup yields CDR1 MDHEN and CDR2 SYDVKM. CDR3 length: 17 residues. The DNA of the CDR3 is TGTGCCAGCAGCCGACTAGCGGGGGTCCTCTCCTACAATGAGCAGTTCTTC. Translating it yields CASSRLAGVLSYNEQFF.

The V gene is TRBV6-1, the J gene TRBJ2-2, with 8 bases aligning to TRBD1. The J segment lost 7 bases and the V segment lost 4 bases, leaving 11 bases of the junction unmatched. This CDR3 is built from 16 residues. Germline V lookup: CDR1 MNHNS, CDR2 SASEGT. The CDR3 sequence is CASSALSGQGVGELFF. The CDR3 coding sequence is TGTGCCAGCAGTGCCCTCTCCGGACAGGGCGTCGGGGAGCTGTTTTTT.